One sample yielded the 8 T cell receptor beta chains listed below, sequenced in a study of blood T cell repertoires in COVID-19. Only in-frame clones appear in the TCRdb table, and some are missing; sequencing was by immunoSEQ multiplex PCR. The data show 200,000 to 250,000 clones, around 84% seen once. The sample comprised peripheral blood. Receptors originate from a man between 50 and 59 years old with active or convalescent COVID-19.

This CDR3 reads CASSLLVGGSNNEQFF. CDR3 sequence (DNA): TGCGCCAGCAGCTTGCTTGTTGGCGGATCGAACAATGAGCAGTTCTTC. The J gene is TRBJ2-1, the V gene TRBV5-1; the D is unclear. Looked up from germline, CDR1 is SGHRS and CDR2 is YFSETQ. Trimming removed 1 base at V and 5 bases at J, with 16 bases between. The CDR3 runs to 16 residues.

The chain couples TRBV5-6 to TRBJ2-7, with 8 bases matching TRBD2. This CDR3 has 14 residues. Germline loops: CDR1 SGHDT, CDR2 YYEEEE. With 5 bases clipped from V and 3 bases from J, the junction kept 7 bases outside the gene matches. The CDR3 region has the DNA TGTGCCAGCAGGGGCGCGGGAGGTCTCTACGAGCAGTACTTC. Amino acid sequence: CASRGAGGLYEQYF. The full variable domain, its missing parts supplied by reference TRBV5-6 and TRBJ2-7, is DAGVTQSPTHLIKTRGQQVTLRCSPKSGHDTVSWYQQALGQGPQFIFQYYEEEERQRGNFPDRFSGHQFPNYSSELNVNALLLGDSALYLCASRGAGGLYEQYFGPGTRLTVT.

The chain is built from TRBV6-5 and TRBJ2-6; TRBD1 might be the D (6 bases). The ends were cut back, 6 bases at V and 0 bases at J, with 9 bases in the middle. From germline, CDR1 is MNHEY and CDR2 SVGAGI. The CDR3 covers 15 residues. CDR3 coding DNA: TGTGCCAGCAGGGGGGCCCCCTCTGGGGCCAACGTCCTGACTTTC. Translated, it gives CASRGAPSGANVLTF.

V is TRBV15 and J is TRBJ2-3; 9 bases are a match to TRBD2. The V segment lost 4 bases and the J segment 4 bases; nucleotides outside the gene matches: 9. Germline V gene sequence: CDR1 LNHNV, CDR2 YYDKDF (reference sequence). This CDR3 comprises 16 residues. The CDR3 region is CATSTRLAVPADTQYF. For the CDR3, the DNA is TGTGCCACCAGCACAAGACTAGCGGTCCCGGCAGATACGCAGTATTTT.

The chain recombines TRBV19 with TRBJ1-5, with 7 bases aligning to TRBD1. Looked up from germline, CDR1 is LNHDA and CDR2 is SQIVND (reference sequence). Losses at the gene ends were 2 bases for V and 9 bases for J; bases not matched to a gene: 10. This CDR3 spans 15 amino acids. The CDR3 is CASSISTDRKGPQHF. The CDR3 DNA is TGTGCCAGTAGTATATCCACGGACAGGAAAGGGCCCCAGCATTTT.

The genes are TRBV27 and TRBJ1-3, with 7 nucleotides matching TRBD1. The CDR3 extends over 14 amino acids. The trim removed 4 bases at V and 2 bases at J, leaving 2 bases unmatched. Germline CDR1 MNHEY, CDR2 SMNVEV (reference sequence). CDR3 amino acids: CASSSDRAGNTIYF. As DNA, the CDR3 is TGTGCCAGCAGTTCAGACAGGGCTGGAAACACCATATATTTT.

This rearrangement joins TRBV27 to TRBJ2-4; possible D gene TRBD1, 5 bases. Germline assignment: CDR1 MNHEY and CDR2 SMNVEV (reference sequence). This CDR3 is built from 15 residues. V was pared by 8 bases and J by 0 bases, with 14 bases between. This chain's CDR3 is CASGSLGVAKNIQYF. In DNA, the CDR3 is TGTGCCAGCGGCTCCCTAGGGGTAGCCAAAAACATTCAGTACTTC.

CDR3 in amino acids: CASSPRVYSQEQFF. In DNA, the CDR3 is TGTGCCAGCAGCCCCCGGGTCTACTCCCAAGAGCAGTTCTTC. The rearrangement joins TRBV11-3 to TRBJ2-1; the D is unclear. The length of the CDR3 is 14 residues. Trimming pared 5 bases from V and 10 bases from J, leaving 18 bases between. Germline CDR1 reads SGHNT; CDR2 reads YENEEA.